Following are 5 T cell receptor beta chains from one sample sequenced in a study of response to subunit inactivated influenza vaccine. TCRdb reanalysed the RT-PCR reads using MiXCR and keeps one entry per CDR3 protein. The sample consists of 150,000 to 200,000 distinct CDR3 sequences, approximately 12% of them appearing once. This same sample was also part of a study on T cells expressing NK-cell markers. That work adds: cDNA encoding TCR beta was synthesized via 5'RACE template switching incorporating UMIs.

The sequences come from CD8+ T cells sorted from PBMCs, collected 11 to 12 days after vaccination. Source of these receptors: a man over 45 who received an inactivated influenza vaccine.

The chain joins TRBV12-3 or TRBV12-4 to TRBJ1-5; 10 nucleotides line up with TRBD1. V lost 5 bases and J lost 6; bases outside the gene matches: 7. The length of the CDR3 is 15 residues. The CDR3 protein is CASSHSRDRGQPQHF. The DNA for the CDR3 is TGTGCCAGCAGTCACAGCCGGGACAGGGGTCAGCCCCAGCATTTT.

This chain uses TRBV20-1 with TRBJ2-1, with 11 bases identical to TRBD2. The CDR3 has 16 residues. Trimming took 5 bases from V and 3 from J; bases not matched to a gene: 9. The germline V gene has CDR1 DFQATT and CDR2 SNEGSKA (reference sequence). The DNA of the CDR3 is TGCAGTGCTTGGGGACTAGCGGAGGGGGTCTACAATGAGCAGTTCTTC. Encoded protein: CSAWGLAEGVYNEQFF.

The chain carries TRBV7-9 and TRBJ1-1; D unclear. V was cut by 5 bases and J by 1 base, with 8 bases left in between. Germline CDR1 SEHNR, CDR2 FQNEAQ (reference sequence). This CDR3 has 13 amino acids. Written as DNA, the CDR3 is TGTGCCAGCAGCCGAACATCGAACACTGAAGCTTTCTTT. As protein: CASSRTSNTEAFF. Supplemented by reference TRBV7-9 and TRBJ1-1, the full variable domain reads DTGVSQNPRHKITKRGQNVTFRCDPISEHNRLYWYRQTLGQGPEFLTYFQNEAQLEKSRLLSDRFSAERPKGSFSTLEIQRTEQGDSAMYLCASSRTSNTEAFFGQGTRLTVV.

This chain joins TRBV29-1 and TRBJ2-1; TRBD2 aligns across 8 bases. The CDR3 is 16 amino acids. V trimming: 2 bases; J trimming: 1 base; junction bases outside the gene matches: 7. Germline V gene lookup returns CDR1 SQVTM and CDR2 ANQGSEA. The CDR3, as DNA: TGCAGCGTTGAAACGGGTAGCGGGATTTCCTACAATGAGCAGTTCTTC. Protein product: CSVETGSGISYNEQFF.

This clonotype was counted only a few times. The chain combines TRBV4-2 with TRBJ2-7; D ambiguous. The CDR3 is made up of 14 amino acids. From germline, CDR1 is LGHNA and CDR2 YNFKEQ. Trimming removed 2 bases at V and 5 bases at J, with 13 bases between. DNA of the CDR3: TGTGCCAGCAGCCAAAACGGCCCCATGGACGAGCAGTACTTC. This translates into CASSQNGPMDEQYF.